This T cell receptor beta chain comes out of a study of T-cell reconstitution after alpha-beta-depleted transplantation in children. CDR1 and CDR2 from the germline V gene are MNHEY and SMNVEV (reference sequence). V lost 6 bases to trimming and J lost 0 bases, with 6 bases between them. This CDR3 region has 13 residues. Preparing the TCRbeta library involved the use of unique molecular identifiers. TCRdb passed the PCR reads through MiXCR, listing each CDR3 protein once. The repertoire holds 490,000 or so distinct CDR3 sequences, with roughly an eighth as singletons. The receptor's source is a human donor who donated a stem cell graft to a child with combined immunodeficiency. The rearrangement links TRBV27 to TRBJ1-5; D remains unclear. Sample: PBMCs from the stem cell graft donor, taken from the stem cell graft. CDR3 nucleotides: TGTGCCAGCAGAAATTATAGCAATCAGCCCCAGCATTTT. This codes for CASRNYSNQPQHF.